The present T cell receptor (beta chain) was sequenced within a study of graft-versus-host responses after intestinal transplantation. The data were produced by immunoSEQ multiplex PCR, yet TCRdb's version contains in-frame clones alone and is incomplete. The sample includes just under 85,000 clones, about 91% seen only once; the top ten take 6.5% to 8.5%. Per the germline V gene, CDR1 is SGHVS and CDR2 is FNYEAQ. The V gene lost 4 bases and the J gene lost 9 bases, with 22 bases spanning the gap. The CDR3 totals 16 residues. Comments on this clone: Its antigen is not known.

The rearrangement links TRBV7-6 to TRBJ2-1, with D perhaps TRBD2 (6 bases). This clonotype was obtained from a human donor who was the organ donor for an intestinal transplant. Material: unstimulated CD8+ T cells sorted from spleen or lymph node cells, obtained before transplant. The CDR3 loop reads CASSWGTPDTRGEQFF. The CDR3 nucleotides read TGTGCCAGCAGCTGGGGGACTCCGGACACGAGGGGTGAGCAGTTCTTC.